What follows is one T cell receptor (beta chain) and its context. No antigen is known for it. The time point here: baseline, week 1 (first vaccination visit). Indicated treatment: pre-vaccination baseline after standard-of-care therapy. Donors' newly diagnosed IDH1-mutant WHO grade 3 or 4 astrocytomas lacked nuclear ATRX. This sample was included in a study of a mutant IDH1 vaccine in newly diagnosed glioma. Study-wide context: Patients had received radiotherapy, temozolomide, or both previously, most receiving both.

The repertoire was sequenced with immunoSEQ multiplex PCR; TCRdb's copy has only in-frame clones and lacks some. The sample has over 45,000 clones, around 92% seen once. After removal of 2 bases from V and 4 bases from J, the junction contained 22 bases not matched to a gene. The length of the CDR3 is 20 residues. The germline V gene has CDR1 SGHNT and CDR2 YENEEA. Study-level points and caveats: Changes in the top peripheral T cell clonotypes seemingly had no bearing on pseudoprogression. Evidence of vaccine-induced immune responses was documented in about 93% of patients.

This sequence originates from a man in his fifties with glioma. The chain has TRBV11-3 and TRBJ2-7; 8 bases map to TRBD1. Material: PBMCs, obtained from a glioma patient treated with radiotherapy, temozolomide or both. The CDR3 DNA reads TGTGCCAGCAGCTTATACCCGATCACAGGGGGGACACAATGCCCTTACGAGCAGTACTTC. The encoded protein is CASSLYPITGGTQCPYEQYF.